A single sample gave rise to the 9 T cell receptor beta chains below, sequenced in a study of CXCR3-negative and CXCR3-positive naive CD8 T cells. UMI-labeled TRB cDNA libraries were prepared by 5' RACE. TCRdb re-analyzed the 5' RACE reads; it lists each CDR3 protein once, without DNA. The table counts about 7,400 distinct CDR3 sequences; 1.8% lies in the top ten. The sequenced sample was naive CXCR3- CD8+ T cells from blood. The subset was: CD45RO-CCR7+CD27+CD95- naive CD8+ T cells lacking CXCR3 (TNR3-). The origin of the receptors is a human donor in good health. Some clones in this sample may be carry-over from other donors' samples.

Judged by frequency, this clonotype is medium-sized (0.01 to 0.1%). V gene TRBV3-1 combines with J gene TRBJ2-6; without DNA, the TCRdb call of TRBD1 cannot be checked. The CDR3 sequence is 20 residues long. Germline CDR1 reads LGHDT; CDR2 reads YNNKEL (reference sequence). CDR3 amino acids: CASSRNRAGTGTSGANVLTF.

The chain employs TRBV11-2 and TRBJ2-3. CDR3 size: 12 residues. Per germline, CDR1 SGHAT and CDR2 FQNNGV. CDR3 sequence: CAISLYEDTQYF.

The chain recombines TRBV7-9 with TRBJ1-1. The V gene's germline CDR1 is SEHNR and CDR2 FQNEAQ (reference sequence). The CDR3 runs to 11 residues. This CDR3 reads CASSRVNLKVF.

This clonotype ranks as medium-sized (0.01 to 0.1%) in terms of frequency. The gene calls are TRBV29-1 and TRBJ2-7; the TCRdb D gene call, TRBD1, has no DNA to confirm it. The CDR3 is made up of 13 amino acids. Germline CDR1 is SQVTM and CDR2 is ANQGSEA. CDR3 sequence reads: CSVARGETYEQYF.

This clonotype is labeled medium-sized based on frequency. CDR3 in amino acids: CASSLVGARGTTEAFF. This chain connects TRBV7-6 to TRBJ1-1. The CDR3 has 16 residues. From germline, CDR1 is SGHVS and CDR2 FNYEAQ.

By frequency, this clonotype is medium-sized. The chain joins TRBV29-1 to TRBJ2-3; lacking DNA, the TRBD1 call made by TCRdb goes unchecked. The CDR3 spans 11 residues. Germline V lookup: CDR1 SQVTM, CDR2 ANQGSEA. The CDR3 reads CSVPGVDTQYF.

According to its frequency, this clonotype is medium-sized. J is TRBJ2-7 and V is TRBV28; checking the TCRdb D call of TRBD2 is not possible without DNA. This CDR3 spans 13 amino acids. Germline V gives CDR1 MDHEN, CDR2 SYDVKM. This chain's CDR3 is CASRTSGSYEQYF.

This chain links TRBV29-1 with TRBJ2-1. The germline gives CDR1 SQVTM, CDR2 ANQGSEA. The CDR3 consists of 11 residues. CDR3 region: CSVDSFNEQFF.

V is TRBV7-9 and J is TRBJ2-7. Germline V gives CDR1 SEHNR, CDR2 FQNEAQ (reference sequence). The CDR3 has 17 amino acids. The CDR3 loop reads CASSPGKIAGNPYEQYF.